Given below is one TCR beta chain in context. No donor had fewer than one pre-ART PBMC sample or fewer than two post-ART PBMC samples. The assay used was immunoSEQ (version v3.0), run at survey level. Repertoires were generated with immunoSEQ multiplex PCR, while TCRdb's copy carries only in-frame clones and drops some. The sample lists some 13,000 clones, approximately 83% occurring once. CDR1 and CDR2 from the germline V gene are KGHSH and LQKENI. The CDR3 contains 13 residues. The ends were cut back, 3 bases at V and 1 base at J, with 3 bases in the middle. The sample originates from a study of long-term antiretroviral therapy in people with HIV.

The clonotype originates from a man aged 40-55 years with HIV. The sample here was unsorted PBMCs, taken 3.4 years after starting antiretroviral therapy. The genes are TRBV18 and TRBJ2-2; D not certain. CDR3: CASSPRNTGELFF. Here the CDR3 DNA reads TGTGCCAGCTCACCCAGGAACACCGGGGAGCTGTTTTTT.